This TCR beta chain was observed in a study of HIV-infected patients and healthy controls. The wider study: The CD4:CD8 ratio increased slightly in early therapy, but CD8 counts showed no consistent change.

V was pared by 1 base and J by 5 bases, with 8 bases between. This CDR3 is built from 13 residues. The germline V gene encodes CDR1 MGHDK and CDR2 SYGVNS. Follow-up blood was drawn about 14 weeks, roughly three months, after antiretroviral therapy began. No cell fractionation was done, so the repertoire covers all unsorted peripheral blood T cells. Notes on the study in general: Only sixteen HIV-infected individuals were processed, a major limit on how widely findings apply.

Around 0.5 ug RNA was reverse transcribed with alpha and beta constant-region primers. Each of the alpha and beta chains got its own library through chain-specific third strand synthesis with indices. Each molecule carried a 12-nucleotide identifier made of two joined random hexamers added before amplification. One entry per CDR3 protein results from TCRdb running MiXCR on the 5' RACE reads. The sample has about 6,600 distinct CDR3 sequences; 10% are singletons. With regard to this clonotype: Antigen: not known.

V is TRBV25-1 and J is TRBJ2-5; D remains unclear. The clonotype was recovered from an adult with HIV infection. The sample in question was blood, obtained during antiretroviral therapy. CDR3 protein: CASSESGHETQYF. The CDR3 DNA sequence: TGTGCCAGCAGTGAATCCGGGCACGAGACCCAGTACTTC.